The entry below gives a single T cell receptor beta chain sequence along with its context. These data belong to a study of blood T cell repertoires in COVID-19. The CDR3 is made up of 18 amino acids. Germline loops: CDR1 SGHVS, CDR2 FNYEAQ. V was pared by 4 bases and J by 0 bases, with 13 bases of the junction left unmatched. Per the authors' pipeline: Quantification of nucleated cells was approximated via reference gene primer amplification. Repertoires were generated with immunoSEQ multiplex PCR, while TCRdb's copy carries only in-frame clones and drops some. Clone size and the V and J calls come from that table; the DNA yielded D and trimming. The data hold 180,000 or so clones, with around nine tenths observed a single time.

The sequence was obtained from a woman aged 18-29 years who had recovered from COVID-19. The rearrangement links TRBV7-6 to TRBJ2-3, with 7 bases matching TRBD2. Sequencing input: PBMCs or T cells enriched from blood (not recorded which). The CDR3 nucleotides are TGTGCCAGCAGCTCTAGCGGAGGCCTTCGAAAGAGCACAGATACGCAGTATTTT. As protein: CASSSSGGLRKSTDTQYF.